This T cell receptor (beta chain) is from a study of shared clonotypes between healthy human individuals. Study-wide findings and caveats: Naive subsets typically showed greater estimated richness than memory subsets.

CDR1 and CDR2 (germline): SGHAT, FQNNGV. The CDR3 loop spans 13 amino acids. With respect to this clone: Its antigen is unidentified. Its ends do not fully match the called genes, so a read error is possible. At the DNA level, this CDR3 is encoded by other sequences in the same sample as well.

Deep was the level used in running the assay. TCRdb's copy holds only in-frame clones and misses some; the assay was immunoSEQ multiplex PCR. The sample records some 2,000,000 clones, just under 95% being singletons. Terminally differentiated effector memory CD45RA+ cells were left out of the naive CD8 fraction, which was CD45RO-negative and positively selected for CCR7. Donors comprised healthy HIV-negative adults lacking recent acute infections or vaccinations. The genes are TRBV11-2 and TRBJ2-7; TRBD2 matches 8 bases. The sequence was obtained from a man younger than 30 in good health. The specimen was naive CD8+ T cells sorted from blood. The CDR3 coding sequence is TGTGCCAGCAGTTTAGCGGGATTTTACGAGCAGTACTTC. Translating gives CASSLAGFYEQYF.